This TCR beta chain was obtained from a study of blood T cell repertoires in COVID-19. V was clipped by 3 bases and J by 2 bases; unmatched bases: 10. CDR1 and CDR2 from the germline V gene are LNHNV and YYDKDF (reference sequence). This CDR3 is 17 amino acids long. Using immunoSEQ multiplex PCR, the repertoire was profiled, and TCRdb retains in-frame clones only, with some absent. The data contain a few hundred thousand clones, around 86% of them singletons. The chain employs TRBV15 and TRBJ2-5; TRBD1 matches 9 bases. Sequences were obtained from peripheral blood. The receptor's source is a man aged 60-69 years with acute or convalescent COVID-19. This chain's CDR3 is CATSSSGTGSRQETQYF. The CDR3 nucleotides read TGTGCCACCAGCAGTTCAGGGACAGGGTCACGGCAAGAGACCCAGTACTTC.